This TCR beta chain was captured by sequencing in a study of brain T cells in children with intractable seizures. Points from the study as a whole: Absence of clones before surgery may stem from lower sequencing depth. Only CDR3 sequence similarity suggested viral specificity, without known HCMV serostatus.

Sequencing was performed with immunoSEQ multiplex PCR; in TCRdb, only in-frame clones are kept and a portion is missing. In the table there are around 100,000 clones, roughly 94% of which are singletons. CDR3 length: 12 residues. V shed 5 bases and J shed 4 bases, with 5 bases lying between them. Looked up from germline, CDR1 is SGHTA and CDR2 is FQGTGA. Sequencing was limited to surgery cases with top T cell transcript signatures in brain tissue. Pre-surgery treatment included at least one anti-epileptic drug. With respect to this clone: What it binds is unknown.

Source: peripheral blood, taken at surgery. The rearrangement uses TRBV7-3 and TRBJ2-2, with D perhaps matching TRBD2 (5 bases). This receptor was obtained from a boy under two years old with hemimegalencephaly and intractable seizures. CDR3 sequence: CASSGSTGELFF. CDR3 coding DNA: TGTGCCAGCAGCGGGAGCACCGGGGAGCTGTTTTTT.